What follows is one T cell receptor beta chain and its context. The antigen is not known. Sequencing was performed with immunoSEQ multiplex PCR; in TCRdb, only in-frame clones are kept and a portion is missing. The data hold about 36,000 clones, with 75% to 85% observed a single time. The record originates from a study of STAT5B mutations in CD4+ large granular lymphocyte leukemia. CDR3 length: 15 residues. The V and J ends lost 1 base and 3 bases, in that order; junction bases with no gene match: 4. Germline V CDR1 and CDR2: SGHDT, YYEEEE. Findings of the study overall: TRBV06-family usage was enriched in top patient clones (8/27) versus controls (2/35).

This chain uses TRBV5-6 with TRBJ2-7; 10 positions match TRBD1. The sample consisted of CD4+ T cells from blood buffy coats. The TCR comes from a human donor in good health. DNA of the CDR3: TGTGCCAGCAGCTTGAGGACAGGGGGTTTCTACGAGCAGTACTTC. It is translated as CASSLRTGGFYEQYF.